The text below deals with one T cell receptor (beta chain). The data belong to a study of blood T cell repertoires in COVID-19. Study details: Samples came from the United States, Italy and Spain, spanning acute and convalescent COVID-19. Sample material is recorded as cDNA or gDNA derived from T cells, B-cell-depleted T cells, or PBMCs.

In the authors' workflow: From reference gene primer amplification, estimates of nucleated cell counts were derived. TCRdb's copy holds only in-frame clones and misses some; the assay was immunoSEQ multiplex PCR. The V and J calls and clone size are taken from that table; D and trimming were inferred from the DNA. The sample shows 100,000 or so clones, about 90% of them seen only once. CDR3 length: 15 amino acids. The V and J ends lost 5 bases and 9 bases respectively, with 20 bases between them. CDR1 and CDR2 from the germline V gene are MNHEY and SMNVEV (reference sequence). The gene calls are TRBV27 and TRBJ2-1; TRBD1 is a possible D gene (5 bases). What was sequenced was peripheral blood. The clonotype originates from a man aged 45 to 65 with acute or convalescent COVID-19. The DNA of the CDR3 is TGTGCCAGCAGTCCCCCGGACCACAGGCAGAGTGAGCAGTTCTTC. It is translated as CASSPPDHRQSEQFF.